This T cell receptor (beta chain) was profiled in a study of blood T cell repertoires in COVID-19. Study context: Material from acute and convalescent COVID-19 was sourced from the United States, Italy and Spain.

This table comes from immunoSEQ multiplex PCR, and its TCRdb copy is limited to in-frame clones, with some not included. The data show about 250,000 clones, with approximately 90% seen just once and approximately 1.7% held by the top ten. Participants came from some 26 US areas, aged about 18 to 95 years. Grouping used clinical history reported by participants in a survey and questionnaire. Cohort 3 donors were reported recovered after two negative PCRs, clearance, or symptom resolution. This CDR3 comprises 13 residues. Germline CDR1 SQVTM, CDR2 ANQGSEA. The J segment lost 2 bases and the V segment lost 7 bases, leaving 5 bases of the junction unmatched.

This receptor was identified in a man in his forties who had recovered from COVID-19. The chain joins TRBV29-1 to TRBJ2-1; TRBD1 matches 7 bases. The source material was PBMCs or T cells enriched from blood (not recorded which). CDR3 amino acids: CSASGTAYNEQFF. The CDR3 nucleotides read TGCAGCGCCTCCGGGACAGCCTACAATGAGCAGTTCTTC.